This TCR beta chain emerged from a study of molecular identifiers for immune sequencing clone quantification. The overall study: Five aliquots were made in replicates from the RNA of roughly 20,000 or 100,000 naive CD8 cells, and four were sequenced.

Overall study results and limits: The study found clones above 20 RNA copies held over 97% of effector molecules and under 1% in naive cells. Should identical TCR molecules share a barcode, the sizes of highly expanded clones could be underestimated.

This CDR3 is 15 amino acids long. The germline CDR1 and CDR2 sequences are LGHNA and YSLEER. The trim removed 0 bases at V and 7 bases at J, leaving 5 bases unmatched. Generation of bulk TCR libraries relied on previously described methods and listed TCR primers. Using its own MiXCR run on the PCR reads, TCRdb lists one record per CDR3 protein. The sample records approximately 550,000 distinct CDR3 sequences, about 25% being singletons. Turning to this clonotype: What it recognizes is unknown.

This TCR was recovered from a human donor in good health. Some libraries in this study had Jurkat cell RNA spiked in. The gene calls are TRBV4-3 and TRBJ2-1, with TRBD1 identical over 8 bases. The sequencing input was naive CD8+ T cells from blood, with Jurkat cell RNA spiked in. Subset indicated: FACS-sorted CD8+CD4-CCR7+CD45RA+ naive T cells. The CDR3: CASSQDRGLGNEQFF. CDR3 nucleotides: TGCGCCAGCAGCCAAGACAGGGGGCTGGGTAATGAGCAGTTCTTC.